This TCR beta chain was sequenced in a study of early T cells in non-severe SARS-CoV-2 infection. As for the study in general: With bulk RNA from unsorted whole blood as input, sequencing yielded unpaired chains.

In the library, individual cDNA molecules carried attached unique molecular identifiers. TCRdb itself ran the 5' RACE reads through MiXCR, one entry per CDR3 protein. The sample includes 110,000 or so distinct CDR3 sequences, roughly an eighth of them seen just once. The study's findings and limits: Private and CD4 specificities were missed by VDJdb matching, skewed to anti-spike CD8.

V was cut by 4 bases and J by 4 bases, with 14 bases left in between. Germline CDR1 and CDR2: SGHNT and YYREEE (reference sequence). This CDR3 comprises 15 residues. This clonotype was picked up many times. The antigen remains unidentified. The sequencing sample was made of whole blood. The receptor was isolated from an adult who was a healthcare worker with PCR-confirmed SARS-CoV-2 infection or an uninfected control (not recorded which). V gene TRBV5-4 combines with J gene TRBJ1-4, with D tentatively TRBD1 (5 bases). CDR3 DNA: TGTGCCAGCAGCCCCAGGGACGCGGGTAATGAAAAACTGTTTTTT. Translated, it gives CASSPRDAGNEKLFF. Filled out from reference TRBV5-4 and TRBJ1-4, the complete variable domain reads ETGVTQSPTHLIKTRGQQVTLRCSSQSGHNTVSWYQQALGQGPQFIFQYYREEENGRGNFPPRFSGLQFPNYSSELNVNALELDDSALYLCASSPRDAGNEKLFFGSGTQLSVL.